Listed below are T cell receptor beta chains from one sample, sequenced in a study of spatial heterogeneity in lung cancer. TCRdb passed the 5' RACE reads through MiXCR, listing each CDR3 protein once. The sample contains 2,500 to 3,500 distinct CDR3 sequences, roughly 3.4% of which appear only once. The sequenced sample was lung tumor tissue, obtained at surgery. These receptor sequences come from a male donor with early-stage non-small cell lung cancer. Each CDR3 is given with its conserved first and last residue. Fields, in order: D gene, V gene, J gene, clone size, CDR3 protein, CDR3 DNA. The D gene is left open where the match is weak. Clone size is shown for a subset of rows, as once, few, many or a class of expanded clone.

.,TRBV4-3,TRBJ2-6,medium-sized,CASSQDPQGGANVLTF,TGCGCCAGCAGCCAAGATCCCCAGGGAGGGGCCAACGTCCTGACTTTC
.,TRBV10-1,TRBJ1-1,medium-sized,CASNRAANTEAFF,TGCGCCAGCAATCGGGCAGCCAACACTGAAGCTTTCTTT
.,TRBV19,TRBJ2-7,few,CASSPRFPGPAQSYEQYF,TGTGCCAGTAGTCCAAGATTTCCGGGGCCCGCTCAGTCCTACGAGCAGTACTTC
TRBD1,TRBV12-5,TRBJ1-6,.,CASGLGQDVNSPLHF,TGTGCTAGTGGTTTAGGACAGGACGTTAATTCACCCCTCCACTTT
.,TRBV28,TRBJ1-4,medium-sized,CASSFSGFNEKLFF,TGTGCCAGCAGTTTCTCGGGGTTCAATGAAAAACTGTTTTTT
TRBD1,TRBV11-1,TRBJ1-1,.,CASSPGTGGEMNTEAFF,TGTGCCAGCAGCCCCGGGACAGGGGGTGAGATGAACACTGAAGCTTTCTTT
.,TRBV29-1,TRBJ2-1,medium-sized,CSAPGPLVGEQFF,TGCAGCGCTCCCGGGCCCCTCGTAGGTGAGCAGTTCTTC
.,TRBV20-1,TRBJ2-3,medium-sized,CSASLLTDTQYF,TGCAGTGCTAGTTTGCTCACAGATACGCAGTATTTT
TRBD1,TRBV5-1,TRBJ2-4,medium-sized,CASSLGTGGSLSAKNIQYF,TGCGCCAGCAGCTTGGGGACAGGGGGCTCTTTGTCGGCCAAAAACATTCAGTACTTC
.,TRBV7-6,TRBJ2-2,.,CASSLVGGLGTGELFF,TGTGCCAGCAGCTTAGTGGGGGGCCTGGGCACCGGGGAGCTGTTTTTT
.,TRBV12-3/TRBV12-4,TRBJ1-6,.,CASSFQAPRNSPLHF,TGTGCCAGCAGTTTCCAGGCACCGCGTAATTCACCCCTCCACTTT
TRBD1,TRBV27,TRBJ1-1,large,CASSLGQGEAFF,TGTGCCAGCAGTTTAGGACAGGGAGAAGCTTTCTTT
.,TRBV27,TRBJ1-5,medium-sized,CASSRNGVGGNQPQHF,TGTGCCAGCAGCCGTAATGGGGTTGGGGGAAATCAGCCCCAGCATTTT
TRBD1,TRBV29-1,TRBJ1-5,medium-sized,CSVGQGTNQPQHF,TGCAGCGTCGGACAGGGTACCAATCAGCCCCAGCATTTT
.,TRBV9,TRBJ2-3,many,CASSVVGGTLNTQYF,TGTGCCAGCAGCGTAGTAGGGGGTACGTTGAATACGCAGTATTTT
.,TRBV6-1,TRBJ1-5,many,CASGTVVGSNQPQHF,TGTGCCAGCGGTACTGTGGTTGGTAGCAATCAGCCCCAGCATTTT
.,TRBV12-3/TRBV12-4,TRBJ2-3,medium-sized,CASRAGVTDTQYF,TGTGCCAGCAGAGCCGGGGTCACAGATACGCAGTATTTT
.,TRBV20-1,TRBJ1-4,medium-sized,CSARPPRVPNEKLFF,TGCAGTGCCCGCCCCCCGAGGGTCCCGAATGAAAAACTGTTTTTT
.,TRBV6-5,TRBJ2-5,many,CASSLIESHETQYF,TGTGCCAGCAGTCTGATAGAATCCCACGAGACCCAGTACTTC
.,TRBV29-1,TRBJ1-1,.,CSVELYMNTEAFF,TGCAGCGTTGAGCTTTACATGAACACTGAAGCTTTCTTT
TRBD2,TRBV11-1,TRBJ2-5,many,CASSLRPGTSAVETQYF,TGTGCCAGCAGCTTACGTCCTGGGACTAGTGCAGTAGAGACCCAGTACTTC
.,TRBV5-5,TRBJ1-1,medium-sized,CASSLERYSEAFF,TGTGCCAGCAGCTTGGAGAGGTACTCTGAAGCTTTCTTT